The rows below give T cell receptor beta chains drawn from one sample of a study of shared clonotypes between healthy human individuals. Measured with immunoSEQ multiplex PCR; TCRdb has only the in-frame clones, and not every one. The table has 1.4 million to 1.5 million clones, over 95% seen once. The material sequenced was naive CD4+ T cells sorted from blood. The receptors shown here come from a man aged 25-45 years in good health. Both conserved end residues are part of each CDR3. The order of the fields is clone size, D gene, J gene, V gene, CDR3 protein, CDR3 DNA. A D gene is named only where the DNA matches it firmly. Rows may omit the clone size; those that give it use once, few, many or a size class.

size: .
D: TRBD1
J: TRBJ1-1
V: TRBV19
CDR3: CASSQTGVATEAFF
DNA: TGTGCCAGTAGTCAGACAGGGGTGGCCACTGAAGCTTTCTTT

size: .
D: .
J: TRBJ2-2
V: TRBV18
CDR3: CASSPPTASGRRELFF
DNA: TGTGCCAGCTCACCACCGACAGCCTCGGGGAGAAGGGAGCTGTTTTTT

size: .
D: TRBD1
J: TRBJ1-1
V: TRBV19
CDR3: CASSTQGQVSPEAFF
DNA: TGTGCCAGTAGTACCCAGGGACAGGTGAGCCCTGAAGCTTTCTTT

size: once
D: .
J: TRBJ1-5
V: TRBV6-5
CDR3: CATRTGNQPQHF
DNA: TGTGCCACCCGGACAGGCAATCAGCCCCAGCATTTT

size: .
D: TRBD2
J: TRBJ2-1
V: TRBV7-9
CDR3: CALRAGGFLYNEQFF
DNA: TGTGCCCTTAGGGCGGGAGGGTTTTTGTACAATGAGCAGTTCTTC

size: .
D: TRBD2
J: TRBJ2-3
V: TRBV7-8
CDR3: CASGTSGSLADTQYF
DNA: TGTGCCAGCGGGACTAGCGGGAGTCTGGCAGATACGCAGTATTTT

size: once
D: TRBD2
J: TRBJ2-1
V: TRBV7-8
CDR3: CASGKREGPGEQFF
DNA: TGTGCCAGCGGCAAGCGGGAGGGCCCCGGTGAGCAGTTCTTC

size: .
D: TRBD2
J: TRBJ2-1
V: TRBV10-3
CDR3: CASKGATSGRRHNNEQFF
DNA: TGTGCCAGCAAGGGCGCAACTAGCGGGAGGAGGCACAACAATGAGCAGTTCTTC

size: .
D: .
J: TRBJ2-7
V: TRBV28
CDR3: CASSSSHEQYF
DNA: TGTGCCAGCAGTTCTTCTCACGAGCAGTACTTC

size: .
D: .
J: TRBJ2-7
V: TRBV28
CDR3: CASSPTGFRADEQYF
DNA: TGTGCCAGCAGCCCCACAGGGTTCCGAGCCGACGAGCAGTACTTC

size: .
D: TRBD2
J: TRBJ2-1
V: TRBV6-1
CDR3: CASSDIAAGGPYNEQFF
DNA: TGTGCCAGCAGTGACATAGCAGCGGGAGGGCCCTACAATGAGCAGTTCTTC

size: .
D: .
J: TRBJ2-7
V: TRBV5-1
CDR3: CASSVAGDSYEQYF
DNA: TGCGCCAGCAGCGTTGCGGGTGACTCCTACGAGCAGTACTTC

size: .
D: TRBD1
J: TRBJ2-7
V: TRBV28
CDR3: CASAGQGLGTYEQYF
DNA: TGTGCCAGCGCAGGACAGGGCTTGGGAACCTACGAGCAGTACTTC

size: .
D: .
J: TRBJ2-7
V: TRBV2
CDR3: CASRSVYEQYF
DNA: TGTGCCAGCAGGTCAGTGTACGAGCAGTACTTC

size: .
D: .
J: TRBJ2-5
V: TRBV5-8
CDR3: CASSFRVQETQYF
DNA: TGTGCCAGCAGCTTCCGGGTTCAAGAGACCCAGTACTTC

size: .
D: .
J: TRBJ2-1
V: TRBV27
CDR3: CASSDRLSSYNEQFF
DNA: TGTGCCAGCAGTGACAGGTTGAGCTCCTACAATGAGCAGTTCTTC

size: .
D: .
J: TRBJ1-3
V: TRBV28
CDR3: CASSFRHSGNTIYF
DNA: TGTGCCAGCAGTTTCAGGCACTCTGGAAACACCATATATTTT

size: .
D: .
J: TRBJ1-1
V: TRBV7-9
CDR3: CASSSQTVLNTEAFF
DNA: TGTGCCAGCAGCTCGCAGACAGTCCTCAACACTGAAGCTTTCTTT

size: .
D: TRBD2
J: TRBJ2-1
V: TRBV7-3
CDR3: CASSPKGTSGLNNEQFF
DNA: TGTGCCAGCAGCCCAAAAGGGACTAGCGGTTTAAACAATGAGCAGTTCTTC